The rows below give T cell receptor beta chains drawn from one sample of a study of CD8+CD57+ T cells in acquired aplastic anemia. TCRdb reanalysed the reads using MiXCR and keeps one entry per CDR3 protein. The sample shows around 160,000 distinct CDR3 sequences, around half of them seen only once. The sample comprised sorted CD4+, CD8+, or CD8+CD57+ T cells (not recorded which) from PBMCs. These receptor sequences come from a human donor with aplastic anemia. Each CDR3 is given with its conserved first and last residue. Fields, in order: CDR3 protein, CDR3 DNA, D gene, V gene, clone size, J gene, CDR3 length. D genes are given only for firm matches. Clone size is not always given. Where it is, it says once, few, many or a class for expanded clones.

CDR3: CASSRRTGEETQYF
DNA: TGCGCCAGCAGCAGGAGAACAGGGGAAGAGACCCAGTACTTC
D: TRBD1
V: TRBV5-1
size: .
J: TRBJ2-5
length: 14

CDR3: CASSRLATGGEQYF
DNA: TGTGCCAGCAGCCGACTAGCGACGGGAGGCGAGCAGTACTTC
D: TRBD2
V: TRBV27
size: .
J: TRBJ2-7
length: 14

CDR3: CASSPGGAGGVDEQYF
DNA: TGCGCCAGCAGCCCGGGGGGAGCGGGAGGAGTCGACGAGCAGTACTTC
D: TRBD2
V: TRBV5-1
size: many
J: TRBJ2-7
length: 16

CDR3: CASSSGQGTETQYF
DNA: TGTGCCAGCAGCTCCGGACAGGGGACAGAGACCCAGTACTTC
D: TRBD1
V: TRBV6-2/TRBV6-3
size: .
J: TRBJ2-5
length: 14

CDR3: CASSLVLNYEQYF
DNA: TGTGCCAGCAGCTTGGTACTTAACTACGAGCAGTACTTC
D: .
V: TRBV5-6
size: .
J: TRBJ2-7
length: 13

CDR3: CASSLKGADTQYF
DNA: TGTGCCAGCAGCTTAAAGGGGGCAGATACGCAGTATTTT
D: .
V: TRBV7-3
size: few
J: TRBJ2-3
length: 13

CDR3: CASRETGAGHEQYF
DNA: TGTGCCAGCAGGGAAACGGGGGCGGGTCACGAGCAGTACTTC
D: .
V: TRBV2
size: .
J: TRBJ2-7
length: 14

CDR3: CASSLGQAYITEF
DNA: TGTGCCAGCAGTTTGGGACAGGCCTACATCACTGAATTC
D: TRBD1
V: TRBV27
size: many
J: TRBJ2-7
length: 13

CDR3: CASRVGNAQYF
DNA: TGTGCCAGTCGAGTGGGCAACGCGCAGTATTTT
D: .
V: TRBV19
size: .
J: TRBJ2-3
length: 11

CDR3: CAISDLGLADTDTQYF
DNA: TGTGCCATCAGTGATTTGGGACTAGCGGACACAGATACGCAGTATTTT
D: TRBD2
V: TRBV10-3
size: .
J: TRBJ2-3
length: 16

CDR3: CASSLGFDGSQETQYF
DNA: TGTGCCAGCAGCTTAGGTTTTGATGGGAGTCAAGAGACCCAGTACTTC
D: .
V: TRBV7-2
size: many
J: TRBJ2-5
length: 16

CDR3: CASSFLGTAQETQYF
DNA: TGTGCCAGCAGTTTTCTCGGGACAGCCCAAGAGACCCAGTACTTC
D: TRBD1
V: TRBV28
size: .
J: TRBJ2-5
length: 15

CDR3: CASSLVATGNGYTF
DNA: TGTGCCAGCAGCTTAGTGGCGACAGGGAATGGCTACACCTTC
D: TRBD1
V: TRBV7-2
size: .
J: TRBJ1-2
length: 14

CDR3: CASSFQTNTEAFF
DNA: TGTGCCAGCAGCTTTCAGACGAACACTGAAGCTTTCTTT
D: .
V: TRBV11-1
size: .
J: TRBJ1-1
length: 13

CDR3: CASSQASSTNYGYTF
DNA: TGTGCCAGCAGCCAGGCCTCTTCAACTAACTATGGCTACACCTTC
D: .
V: TRBV14
size: .
J: TRBJ1-2
length: 15

CDR3: CASTTNPTGWVLNTEAFF
DNA: TGTGCCAGCACTACAAACCCCACAGGCTGGGTACTTAACACTGAAGCTTTCTTT
D: .
V: TRBV28
size: .
J: TRBJ1-1
length: 18

CDR3: CATSRAAYNQPQHF
DNA: TGTGCCACCAGTAGGGCAGCCTACAATCAGCCCCAGCATTTT
D: .
V: TRBV24-1
size: .
J: TRBJ1-5
length: 14